Following are 13 T cell receptor beta chains from one sample sequenced in a study of T-cell memory formation after mild COVID-19. TCRdb used MiXCR to reprocess the 5' RACE reads, holding one entry per CDR3 protein. The sample yields about 180,000 distinct CDR3 sequences, about a fifth seen once. Specimen: PBMCs or a T cell subset sorted from them (not recorded which). These TCRs come from a man aged 18 to 30 who had mild COVID-19 (a few samples of this study predate the infection). Cell type and time point are not known.

A few counts support this clonotype. V gene TRBV6-6 combines with J gene TRBJ1-1; D not resolved. V gave up 2 bases and J gave up 5 bases, with 9 bases separating them. Germline lookup yields CDR1 MNHNY and CDR2 SVGAGI (reference sequence). This CDR3 region has 13 residues. The CDR3 DNA follows: TGTGCCAGCAGTTACCCTCATCTAACTGAAGCTTTCTTT. Translating gives CASSYPHLTEAFF.

This sequence joins TRBV7-8 and TRBJ1-4, with D unclear. V dropped 5 bases and J dropped 3 bases, with 13 bases sitting between them. The CDR3 consists of 15 residues. Germline CDR1 reads SGHVS; CDR2 reads FQNEAQ. Here the CDR3 reads CASSLRRSSNEKLFF. The CDR3 coding sequence is TGTGCCAGCAGCCTCCGGAGGTCTTCTAATGAAAAACTGTTTTTT.

The V call is TRBV5-1, the J call TRBJ1-4; D gene ambiguous. This CDR3 is 14 amino acids long. Looked up from germline, CDR1 is SGHRS and CDR2 is YFSETQ. V was shortened by 4 bases and J by 8 bases, with 15 bases between the two germline ends. This CDR3 is CASSLGHREEKLFF. DNA of the CDR3: TGCGCCAGCAGCCTAGGGCACCGTGAGGAAAAACTGTTTTTT.

V and J are TRBV7-8 and TRBJ1-1; D is unclear. Germline CDR1 SGHVS, CDR2 FQNEAQ. V lost 5 bases and J 0 bases, leaving 19 bases between the germline ends. The CDR3 has 17 residues. CDR3 DNA: TGTGCCAGCAGCGCAAAGGGTACACCCGCTATGAACACTGAAGCTTTCTTT. Its translation is CASSAKGTPAMNTEAFF.

This rearrangement joins TRBV13 to TRBJ2-7; D may be TRBD1 (6 bases). This CDR3 contains 14 residues. Trimming removed 5 bases from V and 7 bases from J, with 18 bases in between. Germline V gene lookup returns CDR1 PRHDT and CDR2 FYEKMQ (reference sequence). The CDR3 loop reads CASSTGQPYMEQYF. CDR3 bases: TGTGCCAGCAGCACCGGACAGCCCTACATGGAGCAGTACTTC.

This clonotype has just a few counts. This sequence joins TRBV6-5 and TRBJ2-3; TRBD2 might be the D (6 bases). This CDR3 has 15 amino acids. In germline, CDR1 is MNHEY, CDR2 SVGAGI. V lost 4 bases and J 2 bases, leaving 13 bases between the germline ends. DNA of the CDR3: TGTGCCAGCAGTTCCGTGGAGGGGAACACAGATACGCAGTATTTT. Translated: CASSSVEGNTDTQYF.

This clonotype was seen a few times. The rearrangement joins TRBV15 to TRBJ2-7, with D possibly TRBD1 on 5 matching bases. Per the germline V gene, CDR1 is LNHNV and CDR2 is YYDKDF (reference sequence). The CDR3 is 14 amino acids. Trimming shortened V by 1 base and J by 2 bases, and 9 bases separated the two germline ends. Here the CDR3 DNA reads TGTGCCACCAGCAGAGTAGACAGCACCTACGAGCAGTACTTC. As protein: CATSRVDSTYEQYF.

In its sample, this clonotype was seen a few times. The DNA for the CDR3 is TGTGCCAGCAGCCGTAGCGGGGGGGCCGGGGAGACCCAGTACTTC. Translating gives CASSRSGGAGETQYF. The rearrangement uses TRBV7-2 and TRBJ2-5; 11 bases align to TRBD2. The CDR3 length is 15 residues. V lost 5 bases and J lost 5; bases outside the gene matches: 7. Germline V gene data show CDR1 as SGHTA and CDR2 as FQGNSA.

V is TRBV20-1 and J is TRBJ2-5; D perhaps matches TRBD2 (7 bases). Per germline, CDR1 DFQATT and CDR2 SNEGSKA (reference sequence). The CDR3 runs 15 residues. V lost 5 bases and J lost 5, with 21 bases in between. The CDR3 here is CSAPPAGAGGETQYF. The CDR3 DNA sequence: TGCAGTGCTCCTCCTGCGGGGGCCGGTGGGGAGACCCAGTACTTC.

This clonotype was observed a single time. The CDR3 region is CATSGTGSSYEQYF. In nucleotides, the CDR3 is TGTGCCACCTCCGGGACAGGGAGTTCCTACGAGCAGTACTTC. The genes are TRBV5-5 and TRBJ2-7; 9 nucleotides agree with TRBD1. Germline assignment: CDR1 SGHKS and CDR2 YYEKEE (reference sequence). The junction had 8 bases not matched to a gene; V was cut back by 9 bases and J by 1 base. The CDR3 runs to 14 residues.

Only a few counts were recorded for this clonotype. The chain uses TRBV7-8 and TRBJ1-1; D not certain. The V end lost 5 bases, the J end lost 0 bases, and 10 bases lay between the germline ends. Germline V gene data show CDR1 as SGHVS and CDR2 as FQNEAQ. CDR3 size: 14 residues. CDR3 in DNA: TGTGCCAGCAGCGCCAACCATTTGAACACTGAAGCTTTCTTT. Residues: CASSANHLNTEAFF.

This clonotype was seen at least ten times. This chain joins TRBV12-3 or TRBV12-4 and TRBJ2-7; D may be TRBD2 (5 bases). The CDR3 loop spans 13 amino acids. The germline V and J ends were trimmed by 4 bases and 4 bases, with 11 bases remaining between them. The CDR3, as DNA: TGTGCCAGCAGTTGGAGAAGGAGGTACGAGCAGTACTTC. It yields the protein CASSWRRRYEQYF.

The V gene is TRBV19, the J gene TRBJ1-2, with TRBD1 identical over 8 bases. Germline V gene sequence: CDR1 LNHDA, CDR2 SQIVND (reference sequence). The CDR3 extends over 14 amino acids. The J segment lost 6 bases and the V segment lost 4 bases, leaving 7 bases of the junction unmatched. The CDR3 region is CASSTLAGGDGYTF. The CDR3 DNA sequence: TGTGCCAGTAGTACCCTGGCAGGGGGCGATGGCTACACCTTC.